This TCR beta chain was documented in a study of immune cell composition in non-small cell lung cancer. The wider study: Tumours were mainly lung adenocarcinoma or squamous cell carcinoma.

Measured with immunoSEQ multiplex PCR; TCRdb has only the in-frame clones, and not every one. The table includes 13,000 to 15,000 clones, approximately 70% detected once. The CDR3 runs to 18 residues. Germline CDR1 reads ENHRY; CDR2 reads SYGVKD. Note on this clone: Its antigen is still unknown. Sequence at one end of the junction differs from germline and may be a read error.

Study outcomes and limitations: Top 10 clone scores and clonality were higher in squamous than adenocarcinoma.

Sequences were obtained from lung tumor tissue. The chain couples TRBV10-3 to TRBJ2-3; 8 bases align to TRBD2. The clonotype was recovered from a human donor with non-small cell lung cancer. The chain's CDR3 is CVISESVGSGTIIDTQYF. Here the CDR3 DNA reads TGTGTCATCAGTGAGTCGGTGGGTAGCGGGACCATAATAGATACGCAGTATTTT.